Each of the 29 T cell receptor beta chains below was sequenced from the same sample in a study of shared clonotypes between healthy human individuals. Some clones are missing from TCRdb's copy, which holds only in-frame ones; the method was immunoSEQ multiplex PCR. The sample lists around 1 million clones, 76% occurring once. The specimen sequenced was memory CD4+ T cells sorted from blood. Sample subset: CD45RA-negative fraction. The receptor set was obtained from a man between 18 and 35 years old in good health.

V usage is TRBV5-1 and J usage is TRBJ2-7; the match to TRBD1 covers 12 bases. The CDR3 has 14 residues. V shed 2 bases, J shed 6 bases, and the junction held 3 bases outside the gene matches. The germline V gene encodes CDR1 SGHRS and CDR2 YFSETQ. CDR3 sequence: CASSFGTGGSEQYF. The CDR3 bases are TGCGCCAGCAGCTTTGGGACAGGGGGCTCCGAGCAGTACTTC.

This rearrangement joins TRBV7-2 to TRBJ2-1, with TRBD2 as a possible D gene (6 bases). V was pared by 4 bases and J by 4 bases, with 14 bases between. The CDR3 totals 15 residues. CDR1 SGHTA and CDR2 FQGNSA come from the germline V gene. CDR3 DNA sequence: TGTGCCAGCAGCTCCGGGACTCGAAGTTACAATGAGCAGTTCTTC. Residues: CASSSGTRSYNEQFF.

This clone came up once. This sequence is one base from a far larger clone and is likely a read error. Other DNA variants within this sample encode the same CDR3. The J gene is TRBJ2-3, the V gene TRBV11-2; D is possibly TRBD1 or TRBD2 (5 bases each). There are 15 residues in the CDR3. Germline V CDR1 and CDR2: SGHAT, FQNNGV. The CDR3 region has the DNA TGTGCCAGCAGCTTCTCCTTAATCGGGGCGGTTACGCAATATTTT. As protein: CASSFSLIGAVTQYF.

The genes are TRBV6-1 and TRBJ2-7; D is possibly TRBD1 or TRBD2 (5 bases each). Trimming pared 6 bases from V and 0 bases from J, leaving 15 bases between. The CDR3 loop spans 15 amino acids. Germline-derived CDR1 and CDR2 are MNHNS and SASEGT. This chain's CDR3 is CASSPRDLSSYEQYF. The CDR3 DNA sequence: TGTGCCAGCAGCCCCCGGGACCTCAGCTCCTACGAGCAGTACTTC.

V usage is TRBV7-9 and J usage is TRBJ2-7; TRBD1 agrees at 8 bases. CDR3 size: 15 residues. With 3 bases clipped from V and 1 base from J, the junction kept 5 bases outside the gene matches. Germline V CDR1 and CDR2: SEHNR, FQNEAQ (reference sequence). The CDR3 region is CASSFRGRGSYEQYF. In DNA form, the CDR3 reads TGTGCCAGCAGCTTCAGGGGGCGAGGGTCCTACGAGCAGTACTTC. Using reference TRBV7-9 and TRBJ2-7 for the parts outside the CDR3, the full variable domain is DTGVSQNPRHKITKRGQNVTFRCDPISEHNRLYWYRQTLGQGPEFLTYFQNEAQLEKSRLLSDRFSAERPKGSFSTLEIQRTEQGDSAMYLCASSFRGRGSYEQYFGPGTRLTVT.

On this clone itself: The same CDR3 arises from other DNA sequences in this sample as well. The chain combines TRBV10-3 with TRBJ2-1; D tentatively fits TRBD1 or TRBD2 (5 bases each). Germline CDR1 reads ENHRY; CDR2 reads SYGVKD. CDR3 length: 13 amino acids. The V end lost 6 bases, the J end lost 4 bases, and 10 bases lay between the germline ends. CDR3 region: CAISGTGYNEQFF. The CDR3 DNA is TGTGCCATCAGCGGGACGGGGTACAATGAGCAGTTCTTC.

Comments on this clone: Other DNA sequences within the sample encode an identical CDR3. The chain joins TRBV6-5 to TRBJ2-7; possible D gene TRBD1, 5 bases. The CDR3 is made up of 12 amino acids. The V end lost 4 bases, the J end lost 4 bases, and 8 bases lay between the germline ends. Per germline, CDR1 MNHEY and CDR2 SVGAGI. The CDR3 bases are TGTGCCAGCAGTTCTCAGGGTTACGAGCAGTACTTC. This translates into CASSSQGYEQYF.

The J gene is TRBJ2-2, the V gene TRBV30; the D gene is possibly TRBD2 (6 bases). This CDR3 has 14 amino acids. Trimming took 8 bases from V and 3 from J, leaving 16 bases between them. From germline, CDR1 is GTSNPN and CDR2 SVGIG (reference sequence). DNA for the CDR3: TGTGCCCGGGATTCGGGAGAATACACCGGGGAGCTGTTTTTT. Translated: CARDSGEYTGELFF.

A remark on this clone: Other DNA sequences from this sample encode an identical CDR3 as well. The chain recombines TRBV5-1 with TRBJ2-3; TRBD1 agrees at 9 bases. Germline V gene sequence: CDR1 SGHRS, CDR2 YFSETQ. The V and J ends lost 4 bases and 1 base, in that order; junction bases with no gene match: 4. The CDR3 runs 15 residues. The CDR3 DNA reads TGCGCCAGCAGCCTTGGACAGGGGCGCACAGATACGCAGTATTTT. Translation gives CASSLGQGRTDTQYF.

This sequence joins TRBV19 and TRBJ1-1, with no clear D. The CDR3 totals 14 residues. Trimming took off 5 bases at V and 1 base at J, with 11 bases between the two ends. Per the germline V gene, CDR1 is LNHDA and CDR2 is SQIVND (reference sequence). The CDR3 DNA reads as TGTGCCAGTAGTCCCAGACAAGCGAACACTGAAGCTTTCTTT. It translates to CASSPRQANTEAFF.

This clone occurred once. This sample also contains other DNA sequences that code for the same CDR3. The rearrangement uses TRBV5-1 and TRBJ1-6, with 9 bases lining up with TRBD1. Germline CDR1 SGHRS, CDR2 YFSETQ. With V trimmed by 3 bases and J by 8 bases, 3 bases remained unmatched. The CDR3 covers 14 residues. In DNA form, the CDR3 reads TGCGCCAGCAGCTCAACAGGGGGCGATTCACCCCTCCACTTT. As protein: CASSSTGGDSPLHF.

This chain connects TRBV5-6 to TRBJ1-1; the D is unclear. Trimming cost V 3 bases and J 10 bases, with 10 bases left between them. The CDR3 is 11 amino acids. From germline, CDR1 is SGHDT and CDR2 YYEEEE. CDR3 in amino acids: CASSSGLGAFF. CDR3 sequence (DNA): TGTGCCAGCAGCTCGGGTTTGGGAGCTTTCTTT.

This rearrangement joins TRBV19 to TRBJ2-1, with TRBD2 identical over 11 bases. V lost 3 bases to trimming and J lost 10 bases; unmatched junction nucleotides: 5. The CDR3 contains 14 residues. CDR1 and CDR2 from the germline V gene are LNHDA and SQIVND (reference sequence). The CDR3 is CASSIGTSGSEQFF. The DNA for the CDR3 is TGTGCCAGTAGTATTGGGACTAGCGGCTCCGAGCAGTTCTTC.

J is TRBJ1-6 and V is TRBV9; D is unclear. The CDR3 totals 14 residues. Germline lookup yields CDR1 SGDLS and CDR2 YYNGEE. Deletions cut 0 bases from V and 10 bases from J, with 11 bases between. DNA of the CDR3: TGTGCCAGCAGCGTAGGTGGTGAAGGATCACCCCTCCACTTT. Residues: CASSVGGEGSPLHF.

This clone has more than one count but fewer than ten. The sample contains more than one DNA sequence encoding this CDR3. The chain has TRBV29-1 and TRBJ1-1, with 7 bases matching TRBD1. This CDR3 contains 13 residues. V was clipped by 5 bases and J by 1 base; unmatched bases: 4. In germline, CDR1 is SQVTM, CDR2 ANQGSEA. CDR3: CSVLRTGNTEAFF. The CDR3 bases are TGCAGCGTTCTACGGACAGGGAACACTGAAGCTTTCTTT.

The CDR3 DNA is TGCGCCAGCAGCGTCGGGACAGCGGAGCCCGGGGAGCTGTTTTTT. Encoded protein: CASSVGTAEPGELFF. The chain links TRBV5-1 to TRBJ2-2, with 7 positions matching TRBD1. The germline CDR1 and CDR2 sequences are SGHRS and YFSETQ. CDR3 length: 15 amino acids. Unmatched junction bases numbered 9, after V lost 4 bases and J lost 6 bases.

On this clone itself: The same CDR3 can be traced to other DNA sequences in this sample. CDR3 DNA: TGTGCCAGCAGCACAGGACCAGATTCACCCCTCCACTTT. Protein: CASSTGPDSPLHF. The chain uses TRBV9 and TRBJ1-6; possibly TRBD1 for D (5 bases). V shed 4 bases and J shed 8 bases, with 10 bases lying between them. The CDR3 extends over 13 amino acids. Germline-derived CDR1 and CDR2 are SGDLS and YYNGEE.

The chain combines TRBV7-9 with TRBJ2-1; 8 bases agree with TRBD2. The V gene end was trimmed by 1 base and the J gene end by 0 bases; junction bases not matched to a gene: 11. This CDR3 has 19 amino acids. Germline CDR1 and CDR2: SEHNR and FQNEAQ (reference sequence). Written as DNA, the CDR3 is TGTGCCAGCAGCTTAGTTGTCAGGACCGGGACTAGCTCCTACAATGAGCAGTTCTTC. Residues: CASSLVVRTGTSSYNEQFF. Full variable domain (rest looked up from reference TRBV7-9 and TRBJ2-1): DTGVSQNPRHKITKRGQNVTFRCDPISEHNRLYWYRQTLGQGPEFLTYFQNEAQLEKSRLLSDRFSAERPKGSFSTLEIQRTEQGDSAMYLCASSLVVRTGTSSYNEQFFGPGTRLTVL.

The V gene is TRBV9, the J gene TRBJ2-6, with no clear D. V was shortened by 4 bases and J by 1 base, with 21 bases between the two germline ends. Germline-derived CDR1 and CDR2 are SGDLS and YYNGEE. The CDR3 is 19 residues long. The CDR3 region has the DNA TGTGCCAGCAGCCCAGGACCCGTAAGCGTGGATTCTGGGGCCAACGTCCTGACTTTC. Translation gives CASSPGPVSVDSGANVLTF.

V gene TRBV6-5 combines with J gene TRBJ1-5; no reliable D call. This CDR3 is built from 15 residues. Trimming pared 7 bases from V and 0 bases from J, leaving 13 bases between. Germline assignment: CDR1 MNHEY and CDR2 SVGAGI. CDR3: CASIPAAGSNQPQHF. The CDR3 DNA is TGTGCCAGCATCCCCGCGGCCGGTAGCAATCAGCCCCAGCATTTT.

The chain couples TRBV30 to TRBJ2-7; D is unclear. V shed 0 bases and J shed 0 bases, with 6 bases lying between them. Looked up from germline, CDR1 is GTSNPN and CDR2 is SVGIG (reference sequence). CDR3 length: 13 amino acids. The DNA for the CDR3 is TGTGCCTGGAGTGTAAAAAACTCCTACGAGCAGTACTTC. Protein product: CAWSVKNSYEQYF.

The chain couples TRBV5-6 to TRBJ1-2; D unresolved. There are 15 residues in the CDR3. V lost 1 base and J lost 1, with 11 bases in between. CDR1 and CDR2 (germline): SGHDT, YYEEEE. CDR3: CASSLMKHINYGYTF. The DNA for the CDR3 is TGTGCCAGCAGCTTGATGAAGCATATTAACTATGGCTACACCTTC.

V is TRBV6-5 and J is TRBJ2-3, with D possibly TRBD2 on 6 matching bases. The CDR3 length is 14 residues. V lost 5 bases to trimming and J lost 0 bases, with 9 bases between them. The germline gives CDR1 MNHEY, CDR2 SVGAGI. CDR3 in DNA: TGTGCCAGCAGTCGGGACTTTAGCACAGATACGCAGTATTTT. The encoded protein is CASSRDFSTDTQYF.

This chain connects TRBV6-5 to TRBJ1-1, with a weak D call TRBD1 (6 bases). V was shortened by 6 bases and J by 9 bases, with 17 bases between the two germline ends. Germline values: CDR1 MNHEY, CDR2 SVGAGI. The CDR3 extends over 13 amino acids. CDR3 amino acids: CASRGRDTRKAFF. The CDR3 DNA follows: TGTGCCAGCAGGGGACGGGACACCCGAAAAGCTTTCTTT.

The rearrangement uses TRBV6-5 and TRBJ2-2, with no clear D. Germline CDR1 and CDR2: MNHEY and SVGAGI. The CDR3 length is 12 residues. V shed 3 bases and J shed 6 bases, with 5 bases lying between them. The CDR3 coding sequence is TGTGCCAGCAGTTATCGGTCCGGGGAGCTGTTTTTT. Amino acids: CASSYRSGELFF.

The chain has TRBV30 and TRBJ1-1; no firm D call. CDR3 length: 14 residues. Per germline, CDR1 GTSNPN and CDR2 SVGIG (reference sequence). The V end lost 3 bases, the J end lost 1 base, and 12 bases lay between the germline ends. This CDR3 reads CAWSADNRNTEAFF. The DNA for the CDR3 is TGTGCCTGGAGCGCCGACAACAGGAACACTGAAGCTTTCTTT. Drawing the rest from reference TRBV30 and TRBJ1-1, the complete variable domain is SQTIHQWPATLVQPVGSPLSLECTVEGTSNPNLYWYRQAAGRGLQLLFYSVGIGQISSEVPQNLSASRPQDRQFILSSKKLLLSDSGFYLCAWSADNRNTEAFFGQGTRLTVV.

This clone was observed once. The chain joins TRBV27 to TRBJ2-7; D remains ambiguous. V lost 0 bases, J lost 2 bases, and 11 bases lay in between. Germline V gene data show CDR1 as MNHEY and CDR2 as SMNVEV (reference sequence). CDR3 size: 15 residues. The chain's CDR3 is CASSLSDGAPYEQYF. The CDR3 DNA reads TGTGCCAGCAGTTTATCCGACGGCGCCCCCTACGAGCAGTACTTC.

V is TRBV5-6 and J is TRBJ1-1; perhaps TRBD1 as D (5 bases). V lost 2 bases, J lost 6 bases, and 14 bases lay in between. The CDR3 runs 14 residues. Germline V gives CDR1 SGHDT, CDR2 YYEEEE. The CDR3 DNA reads TGTGCCAGCAGCTTTTTGGGGGAGAGAGCTGAAGCTTTCTTT. It yields the protein CASSFLGERAEAFF. Together with reference TRBV5-6 and TRBJ1-1, the CDR3 gives the full variable domain: DAGVTQSPTHLIKTRGQQVTLRCSPKSGHDTVSWYQQALGQGPQFIFQYYEEEERQRGNFPDRFSGHQFPNYSSELNVNALLLGDSALYLCASSFLGERAEAFFGQGTRLTVV.

This chain's CDR3 is CASSLVDYEQYF. CDR3 sequence (DNA): TGTGCCAGCAGCTTAGTCGACTACGAGCAGTACTTC. The gene calls are TRBV11-2 and TRBJ2-7; D is ambiguous. The germline V and J ends were trimmed by 1 base and 3 bases, with 4 bases remaining between them. The CDR3 has 12 residues. Germline assignment: CDR1 SGHAT and CDR2 FQNNGV.